The clone carrying this TCR beta chain appeared once. What it binds is not known. The sample belongs to a study of OX40 agonist ivuxolimab in advanced cancers. The wider study: Prior checkpoint blockade (anti-PD-1, anti-PD-L1 or anti-CTLA-4) was permitted; about 40% had it.

General study findings and limits: With doses of 0.1 to 3.0 mg/kg, CD4+ and CD8+ blood T cells had undergone clonal expansion by week 6. Researchers report that CD8+ T cells had, on average, more expanded clones than CD4+.

CDR1 and CDR2 (germline): SGHDT, YYEEEE. The CDR3 is made up of 12 amino acids. The V gene end was trimmed by 2 bases and the J gene end by 8 bases; junction bases not matched to a gene: 3. At baseline, cycle 4 day 1, and cycle 7 day 1, blood was sampled. This table comes from immunoSEQ multiplex PCR, and its TCRdb copy is limited to in-frame clones, with some not included. Of fewer than 70,000 clones listed, roughly 85% are singletons. The chain joins TRBV5-6 to TRBJ1-2; TRBD1 matches 7 bases. The source of this sequence is an adult with an advanced solid tumor such as melanoma, head and neck, liver or kidney cancer. Sequenced material: CD4+ or CD8+ T cells sorted from blood, taken in a trial of the OX40 agonist ivuxolimab. In nucleotides, the CDR3 is TGTGCCAGCAGCTTATACAGGGGCGGCTACACCTTC. Amino acid sequence: CASSLYRGGYTF.